A selection of T cell receptor beta chains follows, all from one sample in a study of cytomegalovirus exposure and HLA in healthy donors. Clones were read by immunoSEQ multiplex PCR, and TCRdb kept only the in-frame ones, dropping some. This sample has 94,000 or so clones, with just over 70% found just once. Specimen: PBMCs. These receptors were taken from a man in his 60s in good health and CMV-seronegative. Both conserved end residues are part of each CDR3. The order of the fields is clone size, J gene, D gene, CDR3 length, V gene, CDR3 DNA, CDR3 protein. The D gene is left open where the match is weak. The size field is filled for only some rows; it gives once, few, many or a size class.

. | TRBJ1-1 | . | 14 | TRBV5-1 | TGCGCCAGCAGCTTGGATTCCCCAAACACTGAAGCTTTCTTT | CASSLDSPNTEAFF
. | TRBJ2-3 | TRBD2 | 15 | TRBV6-5 | TGTGCCAGCAGGCAGACTAGCGGCTACACAGATACGCAGTATTTT | CASRQTSGYTDTQYF
. | TRBJ2-5 | . | 11 | TRBV18 | TGTGCCAGCTCGGCTCAAGAGACCCAGTACTTC | CASSAQETQYF
. | TRBJ2-1 | TRBD2 | 15 | TRBV11-2 | TGTGCCAGCAGCTCTATAGCGGGGACCTACAATGAGCAGTTCTTC | CASSSIAGTYNEQFF
. | TRBJ1-1 | TRBD1 | 14 | TRBV5-4 | TGTGCCAGCAGCTCTGGACAGGCGAACACTGAAGCTTTCTTT | CASSSGQANTEAFF
. | TRBJ2-7 | . | 14 | TRBV2 | TGTGCCAGCAGTGCTGAAGGGACTCACAGGGGGCAGTACTTC | CASSAEGTHRGQYF
. | TRBJ1-5 | . | 16 | TRBV6-6 | TGTGCCAATTTACCCAGGGAAAAGGATAGCAATCAGCCCCAGCATTTT | CANLPREKDSNQPQHF
. | TRBJ1-4 | . | 12 | TRBV2 | TGTGCCAGCCGAGTAGGGGTAGAAAAACTGTTTTTT | CASRVGVEKLFF
few | TRBJ2-5 | TRBD1 | 15 | TRBV30 | TGTGCCTGGAGTGACGGATACAGGGGGCTAGAGACCCAGTACTTC | CAWSDGYRGLETQYF
. | TRBJ2-7 | . | 12 | TRBV28 | TGTGCCAGCAGTTTAGCTACCTACGAGCAGTACTTC | CASSLATYEQYF
. | TRBJ2-7 | TRBD1 | 15 | TRBV27 | TGTGCCAGCAGATATCTAGGGGGCTCAACCTACGAGCAGTACTTC | CASRYLGGSTYEQYF
. | TRBJ1-4 | . | 12 | TRBV6-1 | TGTGCCAGCAGTGATTTCTCGGAAAAACTGTTTTTT | CASSDFSEKLFF
few | TRBJ1-4 | TRBD1 | 15 | TRBV6-1 | TGTGCCAGCAGTCCAAGACAGGGGGCGCAAAATAAACTGTTTTTT | CASSPRQGAQNKLFF
. | TRBJ1-6 | . | 15 | TRBV10-3 | TGTGCCATCAACCTGGGTAGACAGAATAATTCACCCCTCCACTTT | CAINLGRQNNSPLHF
few | TRBJ2-7 | TRBD1 | 15 | TRBV7-9 | TGTGCCAGCAGCCCGGGCCGAGACAGGGTTTACGAGCAGTACTTC | CASSPGRDRVYEQYF
. | TRBJ1-1 | . | 15 | TRBV28 | TGTGCCAGCAGTCCATCACTGGATCGGAGCACTGAAGCTTTCTTT | CASSPSLDRSTEAFF
. | TRBJ1-2 | . | 15 | TRBV7-9 | TGTGCCAGCTTGCCTGGGGGGGGCCGGGACTATGGCTACACCTTC | CASLPGGGRDYGYTF
. | TRBJ1-3 | TRBD1 | 15 | TRBV6-1 | TGTGCCAGCAGTGAGAGTGGGACAGGGACGGACACCATATATTTT | CASSESGTGTDTIYF
few | TRBJ2-2 | . | 15 | TRBV29-1 | TGCAGCGTTGATAACGGGTTCGGTAAGGCCGGGGAGCTGTTTTTT | CSVDNGFGKAGELFF
few | TRBJ1-1 | TRBD1 | 15 | TRBV15 | TGTGCCACCAGCAGCGGGGACAGGGGGCGAATTGAAGCTTTCTTT | CATSSGDRGRIEAFF